The 32 T cell receptor beta chains below come from one sample, sequenced in a study of CD8+ T cells in alopecia areata. This sample's treatment: oral pan-JAK inhibitor, 5-10 mg twice daily. After isolation, RNA underwent reverse transcription to generate cDNA as the sequencing template. TCRdb's table, derived via immunoSEQ multiplex PCR, lists solely in-frame clones and lacks some. The sample carries about 180,000 clones, roughly 63% recorded once. This sample comprised CD4+ T cells sorted from blood, obtained at approximately week 60, from a patient treated with tofacitinib. The receptors derive from a human donor with alopecia areata.

This clone was found once. The V call is TRBV7-9, the J call TRBJ2-7, with 7 bases matching TRBD1. There are 16 residues in the CDR3. From germline, CDR1 is SEHNR and CDR2 FQNEAQ (reference sequence). V shed 2 bases and J 4 bases; nucleotides not matched to a gene: 11. CDR3 coding DNA: TGTGCCAGCAGCTTAAACCGGGACAGTTTAAAGTACGAGCAGTACTTC. Its translation: CASSLNRDSLKYEQYF.

This sequence joins TRBV29-1 and TRBJ2-7; 7 bases are shared with TRBD1. V was clipped by 4 bases and J by 9 bases; unmatched bases: 12. The CDR3 runs to 13 residues. Germline V gene lookup returns CDR1 SQVTM and CDR2 ANQGSEA. The CDR3 spells CSVVRDRDMRQYF. The CDR3 DNA follows: TGCAGCGTTGTACGTGACAGGGATATGAGGCAGTACTTC.

V is TRBV18 and J is TRBJ2-5; D not certain. The V end was cut by 6 bases, the J end by 5 bases, with 13 bases between. The CDR3 length is 13 residues. Germline V lookup: CDR1 KGHSH, CDR2 LQKENI. The CDR3 protein is CASSRAGRETQYF. The CDR3 bases are TGTGCCAGCTCCCGAGCTGGCAGGGAGACCCAGTACTTC.

The chain joins TRBV7-9 to TRBJ1-2; 9 bases align to TRBD1. J was trimmed by 3 bases and V by 4 bases; bases with no gene match: 3. The CDR3 totals 14 residues. Per germline, CDR1 SEHNR and CDR2 FQNEAQ (reference sequence). CDR3: CASSYTGGDYGYTF. CDR3 nucleotides: TGTGCCAGCAGCTACACAGGGGGCGACTATGGCTACACCTTC.

This clone has a handful of counts. This sequence joins TRBV29-1 and TRBJ2-2; D might be TRBD1 (5 bases). The germline V gene has CDR1 SQVTM and CDR2 ANQGSEA. The CDR3 covers 13 residues. The germline V and J ends were trimmed by 3 bases and 2 bases, with 7 bases remaining between them. CDR3 loop: CSVDRANTGELFF. DNA for the CDR3: TGCAGCGTTGACAGGGCAAACACCGGGGAGCTGTTTTTT.

This clone was counted once. This sequence joins TRBV15 and TRBJ2-7; D uncertain. Trimming left V 2 bases short and J 3 bases short, with 8 bases between. Germline V gives CDR1 LNHNV, CDR2 YYDKDF (reference sequence). This CDR3 region has 13 residues. In DNA form, the CDR3 reads TGTGCCACCAGCAGACAGAGTGACTACGAGCAGTACTTC. Its protein product is CATSRQSDYEQYF. The entire variable domain, with the rest obtained from reference TRBV15 and TRBJ2-7, is as follows: DAMVIQNPRYQVTQFGKPVTLSCSQTLNHNVMYWYQQKSSQAPKLLFHYYDKDFNNEADTPDNFQSRRPNTSFCFLDIRSPGLGDTAMYLCATSRQSDYEQYFGPGTRLTVT.

The chain links TRBV30 to TRBJ1-1; D is uncertain. Germline V gene lookup returns CDR1 GTSNPN and CDR2 SVGIG (reference sequence). V lost 7 bases to trimming and J lost 0 bases, with 12 bases between them. The CDR3 has 13 amino acids. The chain's CDR3 is CASPGPLNTEAFF. The DNA of the CDR3 is TGTGCCTCCCCCGGGCCTCTGAACACTGAAGCTTTCTTT.

CDR3 in DNA: TGCAGCGTCCATCAACCGATTGGGAAGGCTGAAGCTTTCTTT. It specifies CSVHQPIGKAEAFF. The chain uses TRBV29-1 and TRBJ1-1; D not certain. V shed 6 bases and J shed 6 bases, with 20 bases lying between them. Germline V gene data show CDR1 as SQVTM and CDR2 as ANQGSEA. This CDR3 comprises 14 residues.

The chain has TRBV19 and TRBJ2-1; D call uncertain. The CDR3 runs to 16 residues. Germline V gives CDR1 LNHDA, CDR2 SQIVND (reference sequence). The germline V and J ends were trimmed by 4 bases and 10 bases, with 23 bases remaining between them. The CDR3 nucleotides are TGTGCCAGTAGTACTCTCCCTATCGGCCCTCCTCGAGAGCAGTTCTTC. Its protein is CASSTLPIGPPREQFF.

DNA for the CDR3: TGTGCCACCAGCAGAGCTGAGCGGGCCAACAATGAGCAGTTCTTC. It specifies CATSRAERANNEQFF. This rearrangement joins TRBV15 to TRBJ2-1; D might be TRBD2 (6 bases). There are 15 residues in the CDR3. V lost 1 base and J 5 bases, leaving 12 bases between the germline ends. CDR1 and CDR2 (germline): LNHNV, YYDKDF (reference sequence). Combining the CDR3 with reference TRBV15 and TRBJ2-1 gives the whole variable domain DAMVIQNPRYQVTQFGKPVTLSCSQTLNHNVMYWYQQKSSQAPKLLFHYYDKDFNNEADTPDNFQSRRPNTSFCFLDIRSPGLGDTAMYLCATSRAERANNEQFFGPGTRLTVL.

V usage is TRBV2 and J usage is TRBJ1-5; TRBD1 might be the D (5 bases). This CDR3 is 13 amino acids long. Germline loops: CDR1 SNHLY, CDR2 FYNNEI. Trimming took 6 bases from V and 5 from J, leaving 11 bases between them. The CDR3 sequence is CASSRDSDQPQHF. CDR3 in DNA: TGTGCCAGCAGCCGGGACTCAGATCAGCCCCAGCATTTT.

Only a few counts were recorded for this clone. This chain connects TRBV29-1 to TRBJ2-3; D remains unclear. V was shortened by 6 bases and J by 0 bases, with 16 bases between the two germline ends. CDR3 length: 15 residues. Germline values: CDR1 SQVTM, CDR2 ANQGSEA. The CDR3 nucleotides read TGCAGCGTACACCAGGCAGGCGCGAGCACAGATACGCAGTATTTT. As protein: CSVHQAGASTDTQYF.

The rearrangement joins TRBV30 to TRBJ2-7; the D call may be TRBD1 or TRBD2 (6 bases each). Germline V gene sequence: CDR1 GTSNPN, CDR2 SVGIG (reference sequence). The V end lost 2 bases, the J end lost 0 bases, and 14 bases lay between the germline ends. This CDR3 has 15 amino acids. CDR3 bases: TGTGCCTGGAGTAGAGGGGGGCGTCGCTCCTACGAGCAGTACTTC. Protein product: CAWSRGGRRSYEQYF.

The V and J genes are TRBV30 and TRBJ2-3; a possible D gene is TRBD2 (6 bases). CDR3 size: 15 residues. In germline, CDR1 is GTSNPN, CDR2 SVGIG (reference sequence). V lost 2 bases, J lost 1 base, and 13 bases lay in between. The CDR3 DNA is TGTGCCTGGAGTTCGGGACTCATCGGCACAGATACGCAGTATTTT. Translation gives CAWSSGLIGTDTQYF. The complete variable domain, with remaining parts taken from reference TRBV30 and TRBJ2-3, reads SQTIHQWPATLVQPVGSPLSLECTVEGTSNPNLYWYRQAAGRGLQLLFYSVGIGQISSEVPQNLSASRPQDRQFILSSKKLLLSDSGFYLCAWSSGLIGTDTQYFGPGTRLTVL.

A single count supports this clone. The rearrangement links TRBV27 to TRBJ1-2; D perhaps matches TRBD1 (6 bases). Per the germline V gene, CDR1 is MNHEY and CDR2 is SMNVEV (reference sequence). This CDR3 is 15 amino acids long. Deletions cut 2 bases from V and 8 bases from J, with 18 bases between. The CDR3 DNA sequence: TGTGCCAGCAGTTTAGGTCCACGGGGGGCGAGGGGCTACACCTTC. Protein sequence: CASSLGPRGARGYTF.

The chain is built from TRBV29-1 and TRBJ2-7, with D uncertain. This CDR3 is 14 amino acids long. Deletions cut 3 bases from V and 7 bases from J, with 19 bases between. In germline, CDR1 is SQVTM, CDR2 ANQGSEA. CDR3 protein: CSVERTANFGEQYF. The CDR3 DNA sequence: TGCAGCGTTGAGCGGACCGCGAACTTTGGGGAGCAGTACTTC.

A few counts support this clone. The V gene is TRBV6-5, the J gene TRBJ2-7, with 9 positions matching TRBD1. J gave up 11 bases and V 6 bases, and 14 bases lay outside the gene matches. The CDR3 contains 14 residues. From germline, CDR1 is MNHEY and CDR2 SVGAGI. The CDR3 nucleotides are TGTGCCAGCAGACCTGGGACAGGGCTGGCGTTGGAGTACTTC. Translating gives CASRPGTGLALEYF.

The CDR3 reads CASSQDPPRRMNTEAFF. The CDR3 bases are TGTGCCAGCAGTCAAGATCCCCCCAGAAGGATGAACACTGAAGCTTTCTTT. V gene TRBV6-1 combines with J gene TRBJ1-1; D uncertain. V was cut by 5 bases and J by 0 bases, with 19 bases left in between. CDR1 is MNHNS, CDR2 SASEGT, per germline. The CDR3 sequence is 17 residues long.

The V gene is TRBV30, the J gene TRBJ2-1; TRBD1 matches at 7 bases. V lost 4 bases, J lost 8 bases, and 14 bases stayed unmatched. Germline V lookup: CDR1 GTSNPN, CDR2 SVGIG (reference sequence). The CDR3 loop spans 15 amino acids. The CDR3 nucleotides read TGTGCCTGGAAGACTCCGGGACAGCCGGGCCATGAGCAGTTCTTC. Translated: CAWKTPGQPGHEQFF.

The chain uses TRBV6-1 and TRBJ2-3, with 7 bases that match TRBD1. Germline V gene data show CDR1 as MNHNS and CDR2 as SASEGT. Trimming took 5 bases from V and 2 from J; bases not matched to a gene: 7. The CDR3 totals 15 residues. The CDR3 region has the DNA TGTGCCAGCAGTCTGGTCGGGACAGACACAGATACGCAGTATTTT. Translating gives CASSLVGTDTDTQYF.

V and J are TRBV6-1 and TRBJ1-5; D is unclear. Per germline, CDR1 MNHNS and CDR2 SASEGT. The CDR3 sequence is 15 residues long. Trimming pared 6 bases from V and 0 bases from J, leaving 12 bases between. The CDR3 region has the DNA TGTGCCAGCAGCCTTTTGGGGATTAGCAATCAGCCCCAGCATTTT. Protein sequence: CASSLLGISNQPQHF.

This clone was seen more than once but under ten times. This chain links TRBV29-1 with TRBJ2-5, with D possibly being TRBD1 (6 bases). V lost 6 bases and J lost 1, with 12 bases in between. CDR1 and CDR2 from the germline V gene are SQVTM and ANQGSEA. The CDR3 totals 13 residues. In DNA, the CDR3 is TGCAGCGTGGGGGCACAGACCCAAGAGACCCAGTACTTC. Amino acid sequence: CSVGAQTQETQYF.

V gene TRBV5-1 combines with J gene TRBJ1-5; tentative D call: TRBD1 (6 bases). Trimming left V 4 bases short and J 1 base short, with 12 bases between. From germline, CDR1 is SGHRS and CDR2 YFSETQ. CDR3 length: 15 residues. The CDR3 DNA follows: TGCGCCAGCAGCCCCCCAGGGACAAGCAATCAGCCCCAGCATTTT. Protein: CASSPPGTSNQPQHF.

The chain carries TRBV7-2 and TRBJ1-1; unclear D gene. The CDR3 extends over 14 amino acids. The V and J ends lost 2 bases and 1 base respectively, with 8 bases between them. Germline assignment: CDR1 SGHTA and CDR2 FQGNSA. CDR3 nucleotide sequence: TGTGCCAGCAGCTTATCAGGACGGAACACTGAAGCTTTCTTT. This translates into CASSLSGRNTEAFF.

The chain couples TRBV27 to TRBJ2-6; the D is unclear. V shed 0 bases and J shed 3 bases, with 3 bases lying between them. The CDR3 runs 14 residues. Looked up from germline, CDR1 is MNHEY and CDR2 is SMNVEV (reference sequence). The CDR3 region is CASSLSVGANVLTF. The CDR3 DNA reads TGTGCCAGCAGTTTATCTGTTGGGGCCAACGTCCTGACTTTC.

This clone was counted a few times. Other DNA sequences in the same sample also yield this CDR3. In DNA form, the CDR3 reads TGTGCCAGCAGCCAAGGTTCACCCCTCCACTTT. This sequence encodes CASSQGSPLHF. The chain is built from TRBV14 and TRBJ1-6; no definite D call. V dropped 1 base and J dropped 9 bases, with 1 base sitting between them. CDR1 is SGHDN and CDR2 is FVKESK in the germline V gene. This CDR3 spans 11 amino acids.

The chain is built from TRBV6-1 and TRBJ2-1; no clear D. CDR1 is MNHNS, CDR2 SASEGT, per germline. The CDR3 is 12 residues long. V lost 10 bases and J 3 bases, leaving 10 bases between the germline ends. CDR3 region: CATRHNYNEQFF. CDR3 nucleotides: TGTGCCACACGCCACAACTACAATGAGCAGTTCTTC.

J is TRBJ1-6 and V is TRBV5-1, with no clear D. The V gene lost 5 bases and the J gene lost 7 bases, with 7 bases spanning the gap. The V gene's germline CDR1 is SGHRS and CDR2 YFSETQ. The CDR3 is 12 amino acids. CDR3 nucleotide sequence: TGCGCCAGCAGGTACGAGAATTCACCCCTCCACTTT. Protein product: CASRYENSPLHF.

J is TRBJ2-2 and V is TRBV5-4, with D possibly matching TRBD2 (5 bases). The CDR3 length is 15 residues. Germline values: CDR1 SGHNT, CDR2 YYREEE (reference sequence). V was shortened by 4 bases and J by 4 bases, with 14 bases between the two germline ends. The CDR3 sequence: CASSAALGSTGELFF. The CDR3 DNA reads TGTGCCAGCAGCGCGGCGTTGGGGAGCACCGGGGAGCTGTTTTTT. Variable domain in full (rest from reference TRBV5-4 and TRBJ2-2): ETGVTQSPTHLIKTRGQQVTLRCSSQSGHNTVSWYQQALGQGPQFIFQYYREEENGRGNFPPRFSGLQFPNYSSELNVNALELDDSALYLCASSAALGSTGELFFGEGSRLTVL.

The J gene is TRBJ2-4, the V gene TRBV6-5, with 7 positions matching TRBD1. This CDR3 has 12 amino acids. Germline CDR1 MNHEY, CDR2 SVGAGI. The V gene end was trimmed by 8 bases and the J gene end by 13 bases; junction bases not matched to a gene: 11. CDR3 nucleotides: TGTGCCAGCCGGCCCCGACAGGGTTCCCAGTACTTC. It is translated as CASRPRQGSQYF.

The chain joins TRBV11-2 to TRBJ2-7; the D is unclear. CDR1 is SGHAT, CDR2 FQNNGV, per germline. V was shortened by 3 bases and J by 7 bases, with 7 bases between the two germline ends. The CDR3 runs to 11 residues. For the CDR3, the DNA is TGTGCCAGCAGCTTTCGAATTGAGCAGTACTTC. It specifies CASSFRIEQYF.

This sequence joins TRBV7-6 and TRBJ2-3; D is unclear. The CDR3 has 15 residues. Germline V gene sequence: CDR1 SGHVS, CDR2 FNYEAQ. Trimming removed 1 base from V and 2 bases from J, with 10 bases in between. The chain's CDR3 is CASSLVLNPTDTQYF. In nucleotides, the CDR3 is TGTGCCAGCAGCTTAGTTCTAAACCCCACAGATACGCAGTATTTT.